The 15 T cell receptor beta chains presented below share a single source sample, sequenced in a study of blood T cells in healthy people across ages. Through a sample-barcoded 5' primer and a J-beta primer mix, a second PCR was run for about 7 to 12 cycles. Each CDR3 protein gets one entry after TCRdb re-called the 5' RACE reads with MiXCR. The sample records roughly 1,500,000 distinct CDR3 sequences, 42% being singletons. The sequenced material came from blood. The source is a woman between 18 and 30 years old in good health.

The chain is built from TRBV6-2 or TRBV6-3 and TRBJ2-1; 7 bases are a match to TRBD2. The J call may not be correct, given that the DNA end is closer to TRBJ2-7. Germline CDR1 reads MNHEY; CDR2 reads SVGEGT. The length of the CDR3 is 16 residues. The CDR3: CASSYSSGATYNEQYF. In nucleotides, the CDR3 is TGTGCCAGCAGTTACTCCAGCGGGGCAACCTACAATGAGCAGTACTTC.

This clonotype was picked up a small number of times. This chain connects TRBV20-1 to TRBJ2-4, with D possibly being TRBD1 (6 bases). The last part of the DNA fits TRBJ2-7 better; the J call may be wrong. The CDR3 has 14 residues. Germline lookup yields CDR1 DFQATT and CDR2 SNEGSKA (reference sequence). The CDR3 sequence: CSARDRGFLYEQYF. The CDR3 bases are TGCAGTGCTAGAGACAGGGGTTTTTTGTACGAGCAGTACTTC.

The rearrangement uses TRBV7-9 and TRBJ2-1; no clear D. The germline V gene has CDR1 SEHNR and CDR2 FQNEAQ (reference sequence). This CDR3 spans 16 amino acids. Trimming took 2 bases from V and 6 from J, leaving 17 bases between them. The CDR3 spells CASSLKAGSDLNEQFF. The CDR3 DNA follows: TGTGCCAGCAGCTTAAAAGCAGGTTCCGATCTCAATGAGCAGTTCTTC.

This clonotype was observed a handful of times. The rearrangement joins TRBV20-1 to TRBJ2-7; a possible D gene is TRBD1 (6 bases). V dropped 1 base and J dropped 3 bases, with 16 bases sitting between them. Germline CDR1 and CDR2: DFQATT and SNEGSKA (reference sequence). The CDR3 has 15 residues. The CDR3 loop is CSARGFGQPNYEQYF. DNA of the CDR3: TGCAGTGCTAGAGGGTTTGGACAGCCGAACTACGAGCAGTACTTC.

The V call is TRBV12-3 or TRBV12-4, the J call TRBJ2-3, with TRBD2 matching over 8 bases. Losses at the gene ends were 4 bases for V and 6 bases for J; bases not matched to a gene: 9. This CDR3 has 15 amino acids. The CDR3 here is CASSSLAETPDTQYF. CDR3 bases: TGTGCCAGCAGTTCACTAGCGGAGACCCCGGATACGCAGTATTTT.

This clonotype appeared a few times. The chain recombines TRBV6-2 or TRBV6-3 with TRBJ2-7; 12 bases align to TRBD2. CDR3 length equals 16 residues. J gave up 3 bases and V 5 bases, and 8 bases lay outside the gene matches. Germline V lookup: CDR1 MNHEY, CDR2 SVGEGT. The CDR3 DNA follows: TGTGCCAGCAGTCCGGGACTAGCGGGTTCTATCTACGAGCAGTACTTC. It yields the protein CASSPGLAGSIYEQYF.

This chain uses TRBV24-1 with TRBJ1-2, with TRBD1 identical over 7 bases. The CDR3 runs to 11 residues. V gave up 4 bases and J gave up 11 bases; unmatched junction bases: 3. Germline V gene data show CDR1 as KGHDR and CDR2 as SFDVKD. The CDR3 sequence is CATSDRTGYTF. The CDR3 DNA follows: TGTGCCACCAGTGACAGGACAGGATACACCTTC.

The chain has TRBV6-1 and TRBJ2-3, with a weak D call TRBD1 (7 bases). This CDR3 is built from 15 residues. Germline CDR1 MNHNS, CDR2 SASEGT. The V end was cut by 6 bases, the J end by 0 bases, with 13 bases between. The CDR3 is CASRRRGVSTDTQYF. CDR3 DNA sequence: TGTGCCAGCAGGCGCAGGGGGGTAAGCACAGATACGCAGTATTTT.

V gene TRBV9 combines with J gene TRBJ2-3; D remains unclear. Germline CDR1 reads SGDLS; CDR2 reads YYNGEE. The germline V and J ends were trimmed by 0 bases and 1 base, with 9 bases remaining between them. The CDR3 runs 15 residues. CDR3 protein: CASSVAMSRTDTQYF. CDR3 bases: TGTGCCAGCAGCGTAGCCATGTCTCGCACAGATACGCAGTATTTT. The full variable domain, with the rest looked up from reference TRBV9 and TRBJ2-3, is DSGVTQTPKHLITATGQRVTLRCSPRSGDLSVYWYQQSLDQGLQFLIQYYNGEERAKGNILERFSAQQFPDLHSELNLSSLELGDSALYFCASSVAMSRTDTQYFGPGTRLTVL.

In its sample, this clonotype was seen a few times. The chain employs TRBV20-1 and TRBJ1-5; tentatively, D is TRBD1 (6 bases). CDR1 DFQATT and CDR2 SNEGSKA come from the germline V gene (reference sequence). The CDR3 consists of 14 residues. Deletions cut 3 bases from V and 0 bases from J, with 9 bases between. CDR3 sequence (DNA): TGCAGTGCTAGGAGGGGGGATAGCAATCAGCCCCAGCATTTT. Amino acids: CSARRGDSNQPQHF.

This chain uses TRBV12-3 or TRBV12-4 with TRBJ1-4; perhaps TRBD1 as D (5 bases). The CDR3 has 16 residues. The V end lost 3 bases, the J end lost 1 base, and 12 bases lay between the germline ends. The CDR3 DNA sequence: TGTGCCAGCAGTTTGGCCTCGACAGTAACTAATGAAAAACTGTTTTTT. Translated, it gives CASSLASTVTNEKLFF.

This clonotype showed up just a few times. The genes are TRBV12-3 or TRBV12-4 and TRBJ2-3; no firm D call. V was trimmed by 3 bases and J by 2 bases, leaving 6 bases between them. The length of the CDR3 is 13 residues. In DNA form, the CDR3 reads TGTGCCAGCAGTTTCGTACACACAGATACGCAGTATTTT. It yields the protein CASSFVHTDTQYF.

The chain carries TRBV20-1 and TRBJ2-2, with D maybe TRBD2 (6 bases). The CDR3 length is 15 residues. Looked up from germline, CDR1 is DFQATT and CDR2 is SNEGSKA (reference sequence). The ends were cut back, 1 base at V and 6 bases at J, with 15 bases in the middle. CDR3 sequence: CSARGGGVYSGELFF. The CDR3 bases are TGCAGTGCTAGAGGAGGAGGGGTCTATTCCGGGGAGCTGTTTTTT.

This clonotype turned up a few times. The J gene is TRBJ2-5, the V gene TRBV12-3 or TRBV12-4, with 9 positions matching TRBD1. CDR3 length: 14 amino acids. Trimming at V came to 5 bases and at J to 11 bases, leaving 12 bases not matched to a gene. CDR3 in amino acids: CASSQHTGGNEQYF. The CDR3 DNA is TGTGCCAGCAGTCAACATACAGGGGGCAATGAGCAGTACTTC.

This chain links TRBV15 with TRBJ2-3; no clear D gene. This CDR3 comprises 13 residues. Germline V gene data show CDR1 as LNHNV and CDR2 as YYDKDF (reference sequence). V was shortened by 5 bases and J by 5 bases, with 11 bases between the two germline ends. The CDR3 region has the DNA TGTGCCACCAGCTTCACCGCCAAAGATACGCAGTATTTT. This sequence encodes CATSFTAKDTQYF.